The rows below give T cell receptor beta chains drawn from one sample of a study of blood T cells in healthy people across ages. TCRdb re-analysed the 5' RACE reads in MiXCR, keeping a single row per CDR3 protein. The sample carries about 970,000 distinct CDR3 sequences, about 53% recorded once. Source material: blood. These receptors were obtained from a woman aged 60-75 years in good health. Both conserved end residues are part of each CDR3. A D gene is named only where the DNA matches it firmly. Size tells how often a clone was seen (once, few, many) or the class of an expanded clone, and some rows leave it out.

v_call: TRBV9; clone_size: .; j_call: TRBJ2-1; d_call: TRBD2; cdr3_aa: CASSASGSAYNEQFF; cdr3_nt: TGTGCCAGCAGCGCTAGCGGGAGCGCGTACAATGAGCAGTTCTTC
v_call: TRBV18; clone_size: .; j_call: TRBJ2-7; d_call: .; cdr3_aa: CASSPEPVVNEQYF; cdr3_nt: TGTGCCAGCTCACCAGAGCCCGTAGTCAACGAGCAGTACTTC
v_call: TRBV7-2; clone_size: .; j_call: TRBJ1-4; d_call: .; cdr3_aa: CASSSPVPRRFGTNEKLFF; cdr3_nt: TGTGCCAGCAGCTCTCCGGTACCCAGGAGGTTTGGCACTAATGAAAAACTGTTTTTT
v_call: TRBV5-1; clone_size: .; j_call: TRBJ2-5; d_call: .; cdr3_aa: CASSSTQVAGQQYF; cdr3_nt: TGCGCCAGCAGCTCCACCCAAGTAGCGGGACAGCAGTACTTC
v_call: TRBV10-2; clone_size: few; j_call: TRBJ2-7; d_call: .; cdr3_aa: CASKFLADSSYEQYF; cdr3_nt: TGCGCCAGCAAGTTTTTAGCGGATAGCTCCTACGAGCAGTACTTC
v_call: TRBV6-2/TRBV6-3; clone_size: .; j_call: TRBJ2-2; d_call: TRBD2; cdr3_aa: CASRSSGRTGELFF; cdr3_nt: TGTGCCAGCAGATCTAGCGGGAGGACCGGGGAGCTGTTTTTT
v_call: TRBV11-2; clone_size: .; j_call: TRBJ2-3; d_call: TRBD1; cdr3_aa: CASSARGRQGGLTDTQYF; cdr3_nt: TGTGCCAGCAGCGCCAGGGGGAGACAGGGCGGATTGACAGATACGCAGTATTTT
v_call: TRBV12-3/TRBV12-4; clone_size: .; j_call: TRBJ2-5; d_call: TRBD1; cdr3_aa: CASSSQLQGETQYF; cdr3_nt: TGTGCCAGCAGTTCCCAACTACAGGGGGAGACCCAGTACTTC
v_call: TRBV7-2; clone_size: few; j_call: TRBJ2-5; d_call: TRBD2; cdr3_aa: CASSRPSGVETQYF; cdr3_nt: TGTGCCAGCAGTCGGCCTAGCGGAGTAGAGACCCAGTACTTC
v_call: TRBV6-1; clone_size: .; j_call: TRBJ2-2; d_call: .; cdr3_aa: CASKTMTGELFF; cdr3_nt: TGTGCCAGCAAGACAATGACCGGGGAGCTGTTTTTT
v_call: TRBV7-3; clone_size: few; j_call: TRBJ2-3; d_call: TRBD2; cdr3_aa: CASSLVGGRNTDTQYF; cdr3_nt: TGTGCCAGCAGCTTAGTCGGCGGGAGAAACACAGATACGCAGTATTTT
v_call: TRBV4-1; clone_size: few; j_call: TRBJ1-5; d_call: .; cdr3_aa: CASSHPAQTRLGDQPQHF; cdr3_nt: TGCGCCAGCAGCCACCCAGCACAGACCCGTCTAGGGGATCAGCCCCAGCATTTT
v_call: TRBV3-1; clone_size: .; j_call: TRBJ2-3; d_call: TRBD1; cdr3_aa: CASSQSGGNIDTQYF; cdr3_nt: TGTGCCAGCAGCCAGTCAGGGGGAAACATTGATACGCAGTATTTT
v_call: TRBV5-1; clone_size: .; j_call: TRBJ2-6; d_call: TRBD1; cdr3_aa: CASSLEDRGSSGANVLTF; cdr3_nt: TGCGCCAGCAGCTTGGAAGACAGGGGTTCCTCTGGGGCCAACGTCCTGACTTTC
v_call: TRBV5-6; clone_size: .; j_call: TRBJ1-5; d_call: .; cdr3_aa: CASSLGLGVNQPQHF; cdr3_nt: TGTGCCAGCAGCTTAGGGTTGGGGGTAAATCAGCCCCAGCATTTT
v_call: TRBV28; clone_size: .; j_call: TRBJ2-6; d_call: TRBD1; cdr3_aa: CASSPSQGTANVLTF; cdr3_nt: TGTGCCAGCAGTCCCTCACAGGGGACGGCCAACGTCCTGACTTTC
v_call: TRBV5-1; clone_size: few; j_call: TRBJ1-4; d_call: .; cdr3_aa: CASRDGRNEKLFF; cdr3_nt: TGCGCCAGTCGGGACGGAAGAAATGAAAAACTGTTTTTT
v_call: TRBV11-2; clone_size: .; j_call: TRBJ2-1; d_call: TRBD2; cdr3_aa: CASRSAGDEQFF; cdr3_nt: TGTGCCAGCAGGTCGGCGGGGGATGAGCAGTTCTTC
v_call: TRBV5-1; clone_size: .; j_call: TRBJ2-1; d_call: TRBD2; cdr3_aa: CASIGDLAGHEQFF; cdr3_nt: TGCGCCAGCATCGGGGACCTAGCGGGACATGAGCAGTTCTTC
v_call: TRBV25-1; clone_size: few; j_call: TRBJ2-7; d_call: .; cdr3_aa: CVRLEQYF; cdr3_nt: TGTGTCAGGCTGGAGCAGTACTTC